A single sample gave rise to the 11 T cell receptor beta chains below, sequenced in a study of cytotoxic CD8 clonotypes in ibrutinib-treated CLL. Using immunoSEQ multiplex PCR, the repertoire was profiled, and TCRdb retains in-frame clones only, with some absent. The table lists under 30,000 clones, roughly 50% of them singletons. The material was PBMCs, obtained before ibrutinib treatment. These receptor sequences come from a human donor with chronic lymphocytic leukemia.

V usage is TRBV28 and J usage is TRBJ2-7, with 11 positions matching TRBD1. The length of the CDR3 is 17 residues. Germline CDR1 MDHEN, CDR2 SYDVKM. V dropped 5 bases and J dropped 4; count of bases not matched to a gene: 13. For the CDR3, the DNA is TGTGCCAGCAGTACCCGAGGGGACAGGGGGAGGTTGTACGAGCAGTACTTC. Amino acids: CASSTRGDRGRLYEQYF.

The sample holds a few counts of this clone. The chain links TRBV6-6 to TRBJ1-1; D is possibly TRBD1 (5 bases). CDR3 length: 15 amino acids. V lost 0 bases and J 5 bases, leaving 13 bases between the germline ends. Germline V gene data show CDR1 as MNHNY and CDR2 as SVGAGI (reference sequence). The chain's CDR3 is CASSYSAGRGTEAFF. CDR3 DNA: TGTGCCAGCAGTTACTCGGCGGGGCGGGGGACTGAAGCTTTCTTT.

The V and J genes are TRBV5-1 and TRBJ2-7, with 9 bases aligning to TRBD1. This CDR3 is built from 15 residues. Germline values: CDR1 SGHRS, CDR2 YFSETQ. The V segment lost 2 bases and the J segment 2 bases; nucleotides outside the gene matches: 5. This chain's CDR3 is CASSFFGQGPYEQYF. CDR3 in DNA: TGCGCCAGCAGCTTCTTCGGACAGGGGCCCTACGAGCAGTACTTC.

The chain employs TRBV6-5 and TRBJ2-1; possibly TRBD2 for D (6 bases). V was clipped by 8 bases and J by 5 bases, with 7 bases between them. This CDR3 region has 11 residues. Per the germline V gene, CDR1 is MNHEY and CDR2 is SVGAGI. DNA of the CDR3: TGTGCCAGCGAGCGGGACAATGAGCAGTTCTTC. It is translated as CASERDNEQFF.

The DNA of the CDR3 is TGTGCCAGCAGTGAAAGACAATCCACTAACTATGGCTACACCTTC. Translation: CASSERQSTNYGYTF. The gene calls are TRBV2 and TRBJ1-2; D ambiguous. The V gene's germline CDR1 is SNHLY and CDR2 FYNNEI. The CDR3 length is 15 residues. Trimming left V 2 bases short and J 0 bases short, with 10 bases between. The variable domain in full, with the rest retrieved from reference TRBV2 and TRBJ1-2, is EPEVTQTPSHQVTQMGQEVILRCVPISNHLYFYWYRQILGQKVEFLVSFYNNEISEKSEIFDDQFSVERPDGSNFTLKIRSTKLEDSAMYFCASSERQSTNYGYTFGSGTRLTVV.

This chain connects TRBV4-1 to TRBJ2-7; 11 nucleotides agree with TRBD1. Germline CDR1 reads MGHRA; CDR2 reads YSYEKL. CDR3 size: 16 residues. V was pared by 6 bases and J by 0 bases, with 7 bases of the junction left unmatched. The CDR3, as DNA: TGCGCCAGCAGTCCTACCGGGACAGGGGGCTCCTACGAGCAGTACTTC. Translating gives CASSPTGTGGSYEQYF.

V gene TRBV29-1 combines with J gene TRBJ1-1; perhaps TRBD1 as D (6 bases). Trimming pared 3 bases from V and 7 bases from J, leaving 12 bases between. Germline CDR1 and CDR2: SQVTM and ANQGSEA. The CDR3 runs 12 residues. In nucleotides, the CDR3 is TGCAGCGTTGACGGCTGGACAGTTGAAGCTTTCTTT. It codes for CSVDGWTVEAFF.

The chain carries TRBV2 and TRBJ1-2; 9 bases match TRBD1. CDR3 length equals 13 residues. Germline loops: CDR1 SNHLY, CDR2 FYNNEI. With 9 bases clipped from V and 0 bases from J, the junction kept 2 bases outside the gene matches. The chain's CDR3 is CARTGGTNYGYTF. The CDR3 coding sequence is TGTGCCAGGACAGGGGGTACTAACTATGGCTACACCTTC.

This clone was picked up a small number of times. The chain uses TRBV9 and TRBJ2-7, with 7 bases lining up with TRBD2. The germline V gene encodes CDR1 SGDLS and CDR2 YYNGEE. V was clipped by 0 bases and J by 3 bases; unmatched bases: 6. There are 15 residues in the CDR3. The CDR3 spells CASSVASGGGYEQYF. CDR3 in DNA: TGTGCCAGCAGCGTAGCTTCGGGGGGAGGCTACGAGCAGTACTTC.

This chain joins TRBV7-2 and TRBJ2-1; D is perhaps TRBD2 (6 bases). The CDR3 runs 17 residues. Germline CDR1 is SGHTA and CDR2 is FQGNSA. V gave up 7 bases and J gave up 0 bases, with 19 bases separating them. The CDR3 region has the DNA TGTGCCAGCAAGGGCACGGGACTCCTAAGCTCCTACAATGAGCAGTTCTTC. Protein sequence: CASKGTGLLSSYNEQFF.

This chain links TRBV5-3 with TRBJ2-2; 9 positions match TRBD1. TRBV5-3 has ORF status, its function being uncertain. CDR3 length: 15 amino acids. V shed 8 bases, J shed 7 bases, and the junction held 12 bases outside the gene matches. The CDR3 is CASTALGQGNGELFF. For the CDR3, the DNA is TGTGCCAGCACGGCCCTGGGACAGGGTAACGGGGAGCTGTTTTTT.